This entry concerns a single T cell receptor beta chain. Its antigen is currently unknown. Trimming stripped 0 bases from V and 3 bases from J, with 7 bases between. The length of the CDR3 is 14 residues. CDR1 is MGHRA, CDR2 YSYEKL, per germline. These data originate in a study of T cell responses to AZD1222 COVID-19 vaccine. Study-wide findings and caveats: When two AZD1222 doses had been given, Spike-specific TCR breadth and depth rose. Per reports, nearly half of all spike-specific TCRs target regions that are unmutated in variants.

Profiling relied on immunoSEQ multiplex PCR, and the TCRdb table lists in-frame clones only, not all of them. The data hold about 140,000 clones, with more than 85% observed a single time. The clonotype comes from an adult in good health. This sequence joins TRBV4-1 and TRBJ2-3, with D unresolved. The sample was peripheral blood, taken on day 0 of AZD1222 vaccination. In nucleotides, the CDR3 is TGCGCCAGCAGCCAAGATAGTCAGACAGATACGCAGTATTTT. It codes for CASSQDSQTDTQYF.